Following are 12 T cell receptor beta chains from one sample sequenced in a study of blood T cell repertoires in COVID-19. Here immunoSEQ multiplex PCR was the method, and the copy in TCRdb shows in-frame clones only, minus some. The sample carries 180,000 or so clones, 70% to 85% recorded once. The sequenced material came from peripheral blood. The receptors here all came from a man aged 50-60 years who had recovered from COVID-19.

The rearrangement uses TRBV11-2 and TRBJ1-1; the match to TRBD1 covers 7 bases. The V segment lost 4 bases and the J segment 6 bases; nucleotides outside the gene matches: 5. The CDR3 is 13 residues long. The V gene's germline CDR1 is SGHAT and CDR2 FQNNGV. This CDR3 is CASSYNRGSEAFF. The DNA for the CDR3 is TGTGCCAGCAGCTATAACAGGGGTTCTGAAGCTTTCTTT.

The V gene is TRBV7-3, the J gene TRBJ1-5, with TRBD1 matching over 9 bases. The CDR3 contains 15 residues. CDR1 is SGHTA and CDR2 is FQGTGA in the germline V gene. J was trimmed by 5 bases and V by 5 bases; bases with no gene match: 7. The CDR3 is CASSPTGGLDQPQHF. CDR3 coding DNA: TGTGCCAGCAGCCCAACAGGGGGCCTCGATCAGCCCCAGCATTTT.

The CDR3 DNA reads as TGTGCCAGCAGGACAGGGAGCCAAGACTATGGCTACACCTTC. This sequence encodes CASRTGSQDYGYTF. The rearrangement uses TRBV27 and TRBJ1-2; 7 bases align to TRBD1. CDR1 and CDR2 from the germline V gene are MNHEY and SMNVEV (reference sequence). The CDR3 is 14 residues long. Germline trimming cut 6 bases from V and 3 bases from J; bases unmatched to any gene: 7.

The chain uses TRBV5-1 and TRBJ2-3; 13 bases are shared with TRBD2. The CDR3 sequence is 16 residues long. V was pared by 4 bases and J by 4 bases, with 6 bases of the junction left unmatched. CDR1 and CDR2 from the germline V gene are SGHRS and YFSETQ. The CDR3 region has the DNA TGCGCCAGCAGCCCGGACACTAGCGGGAGGGCAGATACGCAGTATTTT. Protein sequence: CASSPDTSGRADTQYF. Full variable domain (rest looked up from reference TRBV5-1 and TRBJ2-3): KAGVTQTPRYLIKTRGQQVTLSCSPISGHRSVSWYQQTPGQGLQFLFEYFSETQRNKGNFPGRFSGRQFSNSRSEMNVSTLELGDSALYLCASSPDTSGRADTQYFGPGTRLTVL.

This sequence joins TRBV9 and TRBJ1-2; 8 bases line up with TRBD1. V dropped 1 base and J dropped 4; count of bases not matched to a gene: 3. Germline V gene lookup returns CDR1 SGDLS and CDR2 YYNGEE. The CDR3 has 14 residues. This CDR3 reads CASSVSGGAYGYTF. For the CDR3, the DNA is TGTGCCAGCAGCGTATCAGGGGGCGCCTATGGCTACACCTTC.

The chain combines TRBV6-1 with TRBJ2-7; 11 bases match TRBD1. The CDR3 is made up of 15 amino acids. After removal of 1 base from V and 4 bases from J, the junction contained 3 bases not matched to a gene. Germline assignment: CDR1 MNHNS and CDR2 SASEGT. In DNA, the CDR3 is TGTGCCAGCAGTGAAGAGGGACAGGGGGGTTACGAGCAGTACTTC. The encoded protein is CASSEEGQGGYEQYF.

The chain combines TRBV10-3 with TRBJ2-3, with D tentatively TRBD1 (5 bases). Germline lookup yields CDR1 ENHRY and CDR2 SYGVKD. V dropped 6 bases and J dropped 3 bases, with 13 bases sitting between them. CDR3 size: 14 residues. As DNA, the CDR3 is TGTGCCATCAGGATAGGGGCAATAACAGATACGCAGTATTTT. Its translation is CAIRIGAITDTQYF.

The chain combines TRBV7-2 with TRBJ2-1, with 8 bases identical to TRBD1. CDR3 length: 13 amino acids. From germline, CDR1 is SGHTA and CDR2 FQGNSA. The J segment lost 7 bases and the V segment lost 4 bases, leaving 3 bases of the junction unmatched. The CDR3 is CASSWTGQNEQFF. The CDR3 DNA reads as TGTGCCAGCAGCTGGACAGGGCAGAATGAGCAGTTCTTC.

This clone was found a few times. The chain is built from TRBV30 and TRBJ2-1; 8 bases are a match to TRBD2. Losses at the gene ends were 3 bases for V and 6 bases for J; bases not matched to a gene: 16. The CDR3 is made up of 17 amino acids. Per germline, CDR1 GTSNPN and CDR2 SVGIG (reference sequence). The CDR3 DNA sequence: TGTGCCTGGAGGGTCCCGGGACTAGTCAGGGGACGCAATGAGCAGTTCTTC. Residues: CAWRVPGLVRGRNEQFF.

This clone has just a few counts. V gene TRBV11-2 combines with J gene TRBJ1-4; tentative D call: TRBD1 (5 bases). The CDR3 has 15 residues. V was trimmed by 5 bases and J by 5 bases, leaving 15 bases between them. The germline CDR1 and CDR2 sequences are SGHAT and FQNNGV. For the CDR3, the DNA is TGTGCCAGCAGCCCTGCAGGGTTTAGGAATGAAAAACTGTTTTTT. Its translation is CASSPAGFRNEKLFF.

This chain connects TRBV19 to TRBJ1-2; D ambiguous. Trimming removed 7 bases at V and 4 bases at J, with 22 bases between. This CDR3 is 16 amino acids long. CDR1 is LNHDA and CDR2 is SQIVND in the germline V gene (reference sequence). Here the CDR3 reads CASTKESSWLGYGYTF. CDR3 coding DNA: TGTGCCAGTACCAAGGAGAGTAGTTGGCTGGGCTATGGCTACACCTTC.

The V and J genes are TRBV6-6 and TRBJ1-4; 10 bases align to TRBD1. This CDR3 has 17 residues. Germline CDR1 is MNHNY and CDR2 is SVGAGI (reference sequence). The trim removed 5 bases at V and 0 bases at J, leaving 6 bases unmatched. In DNA form, the CDR3 reads TGTGCCAGCAGTCGGACAGGGGGATTTGCAACTAATGAAAAACTGTTTTTT. Translating it yields CASSRTGGFATNEKLFF.